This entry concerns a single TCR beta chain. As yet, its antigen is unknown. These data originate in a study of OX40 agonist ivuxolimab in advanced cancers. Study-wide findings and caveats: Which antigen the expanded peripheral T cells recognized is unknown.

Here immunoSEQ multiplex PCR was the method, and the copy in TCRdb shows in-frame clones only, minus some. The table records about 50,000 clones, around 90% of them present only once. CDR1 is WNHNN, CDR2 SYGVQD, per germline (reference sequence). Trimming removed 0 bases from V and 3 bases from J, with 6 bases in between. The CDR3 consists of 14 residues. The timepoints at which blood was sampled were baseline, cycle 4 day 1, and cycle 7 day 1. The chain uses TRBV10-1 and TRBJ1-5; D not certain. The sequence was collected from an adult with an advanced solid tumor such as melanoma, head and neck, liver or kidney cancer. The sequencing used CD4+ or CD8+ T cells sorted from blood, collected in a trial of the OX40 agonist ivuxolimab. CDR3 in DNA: TGCGCCAGCAGTGAGTCCGGCACCAATCAGCCCCAGCATTTT. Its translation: CASSESGTNQPQHF.